Below, one T cell receptor (beta chain) is given with its context. Data came from immunoSEQ multiplex PCR; TCRdb stores just in-frame clones and leaves some out. The sample has about 150,000 clones; about nine tenths are singletons. The sample is drawn from a study of blood T cell repertoires in COVID-19. This receptor was identified in a man aged 45-65 years who had recovered from COVID-19. The sample taken for sequencing was PBMCs or T cells enriched from blood (not recorded which).

The CDR3 nucleotides read TGTGCCAGCGGGGGACTTGGGGCTTCACCCCTCCACTTT. This codes for CASGGLGASPLHF. V and J are TRBV2 and TRBJ1-6; a weak D match, TRBD1 (5 bases). Per germline, CDR1 SNHLY and CDR2 FYNNEI. The CDR3 runs to 13 residues. Trimming left V 8 bases short and J 9 bases short, with 14 bases between. The full variable domain, rest sourced from reference TRBV2 and TRBJ1-6, is EPEVTQTPSHQVTQMGQEVILRCVPISNHLYFYWYRQILGQKVEFLVSFYNNEISEKSEIFDDQFSVERPDGSNFTLKIRSTKLEDSAMYFCASGGLGASPLHFGNGTRLTVT.